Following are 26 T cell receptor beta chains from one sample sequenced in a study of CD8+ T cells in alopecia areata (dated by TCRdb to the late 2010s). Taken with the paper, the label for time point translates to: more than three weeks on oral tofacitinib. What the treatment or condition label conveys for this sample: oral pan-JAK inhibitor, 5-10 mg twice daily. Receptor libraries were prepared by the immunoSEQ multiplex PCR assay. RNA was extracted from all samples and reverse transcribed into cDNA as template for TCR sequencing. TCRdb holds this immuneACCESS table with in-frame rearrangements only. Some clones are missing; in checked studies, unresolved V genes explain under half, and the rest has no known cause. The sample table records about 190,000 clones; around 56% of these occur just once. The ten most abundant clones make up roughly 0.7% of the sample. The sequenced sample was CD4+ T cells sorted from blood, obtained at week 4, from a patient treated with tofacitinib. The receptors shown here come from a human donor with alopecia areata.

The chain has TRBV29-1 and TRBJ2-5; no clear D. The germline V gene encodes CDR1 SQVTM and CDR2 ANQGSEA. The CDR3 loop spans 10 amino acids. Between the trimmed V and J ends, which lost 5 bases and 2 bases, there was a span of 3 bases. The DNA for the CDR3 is TGCAGCGTTTATCAAGAGACCCAGTACTTC. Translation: CSVYQETQYF.

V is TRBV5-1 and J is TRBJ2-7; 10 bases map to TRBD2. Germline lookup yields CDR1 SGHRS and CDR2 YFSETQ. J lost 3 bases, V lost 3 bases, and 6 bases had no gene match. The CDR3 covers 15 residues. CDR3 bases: TGCGCCAGCAGCTCTACCGGGACTAGCGTCTACGAGCAGTACTTC. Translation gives CASSSTGTSVYEQYF.

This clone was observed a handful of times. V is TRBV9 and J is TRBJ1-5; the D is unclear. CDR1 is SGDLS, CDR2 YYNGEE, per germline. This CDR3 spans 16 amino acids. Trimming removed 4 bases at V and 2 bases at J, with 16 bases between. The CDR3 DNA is TGTGCCAGCAGCCCGCACACACCCGGCCGCAATCAGCCCCAGCATTTT. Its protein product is CASSPHTPGRNQPQHF.

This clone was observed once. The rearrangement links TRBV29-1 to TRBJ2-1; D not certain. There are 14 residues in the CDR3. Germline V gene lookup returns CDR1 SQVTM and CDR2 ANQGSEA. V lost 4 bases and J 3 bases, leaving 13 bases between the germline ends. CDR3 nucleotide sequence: TGCAGCGTTGGCCCCCGAGAGGTCTACAATGAGCAGTTCTTC. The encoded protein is CSVGPREVYNEQFF.

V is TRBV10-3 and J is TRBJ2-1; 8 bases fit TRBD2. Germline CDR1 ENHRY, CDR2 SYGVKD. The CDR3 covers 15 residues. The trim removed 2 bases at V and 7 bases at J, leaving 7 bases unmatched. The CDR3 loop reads CAISERAGGGNEQFF. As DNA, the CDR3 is TGTGCCATCAGTGAGCGGGCGGGAGGAGGTAATGAGCAGTTCTTC.

DNA of the CDR3: TGTGCCAGCAGCGCCGGGTTACAAGAGACCCAGTACTTC. Translating gives CASSAGLQETQYF. This chain links TRBV9 with TRBJ2-5; D is undetermined. This CDR3 spans 13 amino acids. CDR1 and CDR2 (germline): SGDLS, YYNGEE. With 3 bases removed from V and 2 bases from J, the gap between germline ends came to 8 bases.

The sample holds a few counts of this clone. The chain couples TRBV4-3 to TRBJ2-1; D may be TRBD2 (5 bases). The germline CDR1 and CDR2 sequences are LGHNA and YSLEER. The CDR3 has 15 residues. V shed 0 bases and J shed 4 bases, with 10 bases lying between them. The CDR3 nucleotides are TGCGCCAGCAGCCAAGAGAGACTACGATACAATGAGCAGTTCTTC. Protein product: CASSQERLRYNEQFF.

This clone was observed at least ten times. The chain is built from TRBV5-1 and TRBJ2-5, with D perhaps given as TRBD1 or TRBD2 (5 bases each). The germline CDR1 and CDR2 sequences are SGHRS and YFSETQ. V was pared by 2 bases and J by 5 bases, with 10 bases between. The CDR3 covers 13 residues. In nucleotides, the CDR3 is TGCGCCAGCAGCTTTCGGGGCTCGGAGACCCAGTACTTC. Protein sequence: CASSFRGSETQYF.

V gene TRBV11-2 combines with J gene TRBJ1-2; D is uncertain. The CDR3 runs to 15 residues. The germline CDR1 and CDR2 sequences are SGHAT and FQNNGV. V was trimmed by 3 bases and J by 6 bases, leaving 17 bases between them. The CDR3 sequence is CASSFVRDPGNGYTF. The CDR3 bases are TGTGCCAGCAGCTTCGTCCGTGACCCTGGAAATGGCTACACCTTC.

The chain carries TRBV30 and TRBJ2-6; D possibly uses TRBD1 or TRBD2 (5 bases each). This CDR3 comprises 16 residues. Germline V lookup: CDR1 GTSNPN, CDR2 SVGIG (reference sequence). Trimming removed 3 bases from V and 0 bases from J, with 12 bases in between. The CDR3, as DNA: TGTGCCTGGAGCCCGGGGCACAGCTCTGGGGCCAACGTCCTGACTTTC. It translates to CAWSPGHSSGANVLTF.

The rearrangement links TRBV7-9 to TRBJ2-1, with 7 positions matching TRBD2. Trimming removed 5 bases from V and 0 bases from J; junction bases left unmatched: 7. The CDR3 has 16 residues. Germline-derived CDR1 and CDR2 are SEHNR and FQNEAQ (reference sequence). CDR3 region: CASSQGGAASYNEQFF. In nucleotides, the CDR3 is TGTGCCAGCAGCCAGGGAGGGGCGGCCTCCTACAATGAGCAGTTCTTC.

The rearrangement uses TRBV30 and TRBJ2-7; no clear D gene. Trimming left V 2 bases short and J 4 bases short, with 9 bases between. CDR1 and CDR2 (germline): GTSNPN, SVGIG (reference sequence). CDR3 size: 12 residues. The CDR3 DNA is TGTGCCTGGAGTTCCTCGATTTACGAGCAGTACTTC. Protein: CAWSSSIYEQYF. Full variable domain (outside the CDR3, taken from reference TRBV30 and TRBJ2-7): SQTIHQWPATLVQPVGSPLSLECTVEGTSNPNLYWYRQAAGRGLQLLFYSVGIGQISSEVPQNLSASRPQDRQFILSSKKLLLSDSGFYLCAWSSSIYEQYFGPGTRLTVT.

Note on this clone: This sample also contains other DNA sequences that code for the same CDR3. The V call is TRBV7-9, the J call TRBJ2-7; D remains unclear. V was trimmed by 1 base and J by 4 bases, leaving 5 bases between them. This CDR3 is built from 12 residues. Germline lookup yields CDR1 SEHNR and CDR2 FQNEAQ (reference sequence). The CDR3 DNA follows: TGTGCCAGCAGCTTAGTGGGTTACGAGCAGTACTTC. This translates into CASSLVGYEQYF.

CDR3 sequence (DNA): TGTGCCATCAGTGAGGATATTGGCTACACCTTC. Translated, it gives CAISEDIGYTF. The J gene is TRBJ1-2, the V gene TRBV10-3; D uncertain. Looked up from germline, CDR1 is ENHRY and CDR2 is SYGVKD. With 2 bases removed from V and 7 bases from J, the gap between germline ends came to 5 bases. The CDR3 contains 11 residues.

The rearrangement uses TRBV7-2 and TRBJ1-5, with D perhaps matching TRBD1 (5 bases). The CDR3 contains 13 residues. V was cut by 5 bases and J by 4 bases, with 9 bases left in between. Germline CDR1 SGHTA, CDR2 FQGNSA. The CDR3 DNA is TGTGCCAGCAGCCCACGACAGAATCAGCCCCAGCATTTT. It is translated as CASSPRQNQPQHF.

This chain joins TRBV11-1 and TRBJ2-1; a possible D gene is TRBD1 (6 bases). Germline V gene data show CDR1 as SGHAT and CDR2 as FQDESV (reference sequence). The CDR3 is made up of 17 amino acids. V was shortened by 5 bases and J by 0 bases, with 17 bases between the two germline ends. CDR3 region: CASSRRGNSGSYNEQFF. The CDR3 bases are TGTGCCAGCAGCCGAAGGGGGAACAGCGGCTCCTACAATGAGCAGTTCTTC.

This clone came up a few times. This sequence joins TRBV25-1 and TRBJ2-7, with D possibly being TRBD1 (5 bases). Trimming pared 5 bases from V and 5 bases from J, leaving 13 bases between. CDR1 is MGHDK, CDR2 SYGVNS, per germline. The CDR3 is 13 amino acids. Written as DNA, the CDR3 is TGTGCCAGCAGTCAACAGGAAAGTCACGAGCAGTACTTC. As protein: CASSQQESHEQYF.

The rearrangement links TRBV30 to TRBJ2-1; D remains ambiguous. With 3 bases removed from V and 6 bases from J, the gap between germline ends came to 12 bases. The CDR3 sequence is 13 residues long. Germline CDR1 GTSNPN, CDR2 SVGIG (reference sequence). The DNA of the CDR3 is TGTGCCTGGAGACTCTCGATACGCAATGAGCAGTTCTTC. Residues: CAWRLSIRNEQFF. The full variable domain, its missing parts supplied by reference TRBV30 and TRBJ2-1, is SQTIHQWPATLVQPVGSPLSLECTVEGTSNPNLYWYRQAAGRGLQLLFYSVGIGQISSEVPQNLSASRPQDRQFILSSKKLLLSDSGFYLCAWRLSIRNEQFFGPGTRLTVL.

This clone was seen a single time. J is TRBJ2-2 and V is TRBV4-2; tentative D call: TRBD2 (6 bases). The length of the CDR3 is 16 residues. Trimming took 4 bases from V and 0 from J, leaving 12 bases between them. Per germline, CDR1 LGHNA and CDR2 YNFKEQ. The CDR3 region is CASSPRGFANTGELFF. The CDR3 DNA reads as TGTGCCAGCAGCCCTCGGGGGTTCGCGAACACCGGGGAGCTGTTTTTT.

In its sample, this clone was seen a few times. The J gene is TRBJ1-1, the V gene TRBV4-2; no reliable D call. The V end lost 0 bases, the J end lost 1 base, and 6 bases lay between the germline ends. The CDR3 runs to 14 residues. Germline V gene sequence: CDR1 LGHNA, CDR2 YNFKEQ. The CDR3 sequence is CASSQEIRNTEAFF. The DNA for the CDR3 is TGTGCCAGCAGCCAAGAGATCAGGAACACTGAAGCTTTCTTT.

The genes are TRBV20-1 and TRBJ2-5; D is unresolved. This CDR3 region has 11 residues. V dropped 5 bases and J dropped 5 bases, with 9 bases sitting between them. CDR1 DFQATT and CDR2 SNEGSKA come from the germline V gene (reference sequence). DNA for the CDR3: TGCAGTGCTTCAGAGACGGAGACCCAGTACTTC. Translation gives CSASETETQYF.

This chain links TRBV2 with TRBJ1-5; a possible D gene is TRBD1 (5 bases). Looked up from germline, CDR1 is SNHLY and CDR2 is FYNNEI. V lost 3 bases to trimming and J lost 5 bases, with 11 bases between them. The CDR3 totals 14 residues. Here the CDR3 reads CASSERGPHQPQHF. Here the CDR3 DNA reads TGTGCCAGCAGTGAGAGGGGACCTCATCAGCCCCAGCATTTT.

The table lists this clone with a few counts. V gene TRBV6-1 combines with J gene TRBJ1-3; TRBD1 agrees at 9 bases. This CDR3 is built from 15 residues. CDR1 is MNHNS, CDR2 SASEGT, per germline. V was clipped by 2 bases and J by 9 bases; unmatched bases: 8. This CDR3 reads CASSEPPGQGATIYF. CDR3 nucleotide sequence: TGTGCCAGCAGTGAACCCCCGGGACAGGGAGCCACCATATATTTT.

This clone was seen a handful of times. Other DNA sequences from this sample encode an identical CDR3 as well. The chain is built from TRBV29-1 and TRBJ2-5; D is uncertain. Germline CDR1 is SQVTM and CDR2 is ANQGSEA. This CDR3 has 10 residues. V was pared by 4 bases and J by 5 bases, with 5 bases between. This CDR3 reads CSVAWETQYF. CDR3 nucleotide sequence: TGCAGCGTTGCGTGGGAGACCCAGTACTTC.

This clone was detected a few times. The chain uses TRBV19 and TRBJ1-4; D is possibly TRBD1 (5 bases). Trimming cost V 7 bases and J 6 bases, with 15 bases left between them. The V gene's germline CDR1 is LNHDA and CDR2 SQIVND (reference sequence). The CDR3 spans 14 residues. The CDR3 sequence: CASTLGGRDEKLFF. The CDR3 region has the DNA TGTGCCAGTACCCTCGGGGGGAGAGATGAAAAACTGTTTTTT.

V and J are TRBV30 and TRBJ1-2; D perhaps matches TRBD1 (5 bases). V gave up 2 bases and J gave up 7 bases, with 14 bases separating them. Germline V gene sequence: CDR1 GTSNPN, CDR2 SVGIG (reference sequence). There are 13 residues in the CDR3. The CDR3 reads CAWSRFTGGGYTF. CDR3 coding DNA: TGTGCCTGGAGTCGATTTACCGGGGGTGGCTACACCTTC.